This entry features one T cell receptor beta chain sequence. Authors' analysis steps: It was from reference gene primer amplification that nucleated cell counts were estimated. Produced via immunoSEQ multiplex PCR; TCRdb's table is partial and in-frame only. The DNA gave D and trimming, while V, J and clone size come from that table. The sample holds approximately 81,000 clones, more than 75% seen once. The data are from a study of blood T cell repertoires in COVID-19. Background on the study: Samples representing acute and convalescent COVID-19 were sourced from the United States, Italy and Spain.

Sequences were obtained from peripheral blood. This sequence originates from a human donor in a cohort sampled during active COVID-19.

The CDR3 DNA follows: TGTGCCAGCAGGATAGACAGTACTAATTCACCCCTCCACTTT. It is translated as CASRIDSTNSPLHF. This chain joins TRBV6-5 and TRBJ1-6; possibly TRBD1 for D (5 bases). Germline-derived CDR1 and CDR2 are MNHEY and SVGAGI. This CDR3 contains 14 residues. V was clipped by 6 bases and J by 6 bases, with 12 bases between them.